Listed below are T cell receptor beta chains from one sample, sequenced in a study of cytomegalovirus exposure and HLA in healthy donors. The protocol was immunoSEQ multiplex PCR, while the TCRdb copy is restricted to in-frame clones and leaves out a portion. The data contain about 210,000 clones, over 80% of them singletons. Sequenced input: PBMCs. These receptors were taken from a man aged 40-50 years in good health and CMV-seropositive. The CDR3 runs from the conserved cysteine through the conserved F or W. D genes are given only for firm matches. Size values are once, few and many counts, or a class for expanded clones, and some rows have none.

V gene: TRBV27
J gene: TRBJ1-1
clone size: .
D gene: .
CDR3 DNA: TGTGCCAGCAGGACAGGATCGTACACTGAAGCTTTCTTT
CDR3 protein: CASRTGSYTEAFF

V gene: TRBV30
J gene: TRBJ1-1
clone size: few
D gene: .
CDR3 DNA: TGTGCCTGGAGTACTAATCTTATCGCCACTGAAGCTTTCTTT
CDR3 protein: CAWSTNLIATEAFF

V gene: TRBV5-6
J gene: TRBJ2-5
clone size: .
D gene: TRBD2
CDR3 DNA: TGTGCCAGCAGCTTGTGGGCCCCGGGACTAGATGAAGAGACCCAGTACTTC
CDR3 protein: CASSLWAPGLDEETQYF

V gene: TRBV2
J gene: TRBJ1-5
clone size: few
D gene: .
CDR3 DNA: TGTGCCAGCAGTGATCCCAGGGAGGGTTATAGCAATCAGCCCCAGCATTTT
CDR3 protein: CASSDPREGYSNQPQHF

V gene: TRBV28
J gene: TRBJ2-3
clone size: .
D gene: TRBD2
CDR3 DNA: TGTGCCAGCAGCCCCACGACTAGCGGGACCACAGATACGCAGTATTTT
CDR3 protein: CASSPTTSGTTDTQYF

V gene: TRBV14
J gene: TRBJ1-1
clone size: .
D gene: .
CDR3 DNA: TGTGCCAGCAGCCCCCCTCGGGCCCCGGAGGGTGAAGCTTTCTTT
CDR3 protein: CASSPPRAPEGEAFF

V gene: TRBV6-5
J gene: TRBJ1-1
clone size: .
D gene: .
CDR3 DNA: TGTGCCAGCAGGAGCTATGGGAGAGCTTTCTTT
CDR3 protein: CASRSYGRAFF

V gene: TRBV10-3
J gene: TRBJ2-3
clone size: few
D gene: .
CDR3 DNA: TGTGCCATCGGAATAGCAGCAGATACGCAGTATTTT
CDR3 protein: CAIGIAADTQYF

V gene: TRBV5-1
J gene: TRBJ2-5
clone size: .
D gene: .
CDR3 DNA: TGCGCCAGCAGCTTGGGGTCCTACGAGCGAGAGACCCAGTACTTC
CDR3 protein: CASSLGSYERETQYF

V gene: TRBV7-9
J gene: TRBJ2-5
clone size: .
D gene: .
CDR3 DNA: TGTGCCAGCAGCTTAACGGTGGGCCCCGAAGAGACCCAGTACTTC
CDR3 protein: CASSLTVGPEETQYF

V gene: TRBV10-3
J gene: TRBJ2-3
clone size: .
D gene: .
CDR3 DNA: TGTGCCATCAGCAAGGACATAGGGGCAGATACGCAGTATTTT
CDR3 protein: CAISKDIGADTQYF

V gene: TRBV19
J gene: TRBJ1-1
clone size: .
D gene: TRBD1
CDR3 DNA: TGTGCCAGTAGTTACACAGGGGGAGCTTTCTTT
CDR3 protein: CASSYTGGAFF

V gene: TRBV18
J gene: TRBJ1-4
clone size: .
D gene: .
CDR3 DNA: TGTGCCAGCTCAGGGGGCCAGAATGAAAAACTGTTTTTT
CDR3 protein: CASSGGQNEKLFF

V gene: TRBV10-2
J gene: TRBJ1-1
clone size: .
D gene: .
CDR3 DNA: TGCGCCAGCAGTGAGAGTGGGGCCGTTGAAGCTTTCTTT
CDR3 protein: CASSESGAVEAFF

V gene: TRBV2
J gene: TRBJ1-2
clone size: .
D gene: TRBD1
CDR3 DNA: TGTGCCAGCAGTGAGGAGCAGGGGGCTGGTGGCTACACCTTC
CDR3 protein: CASSEEQGAGGYTF

V gene: TRBV4-1
J gene: TRBJ1-5
clone size: .
D gene: TRBD1
CDR3 DNA: TGCGCCAGCAGCCAAAGCGACAGGGGCCGAAGCAATCAGCCCCAGCATTTT
CDR3 protein: CASSQSDRGRSNQPQHF

V gene: TRBV14
J gene: TRBJ2-2
clone size: .
D gene: TRBD2
CDR3 DNA: TGTGCCAGCAGCACCCGGACTAGCGGGAGTTCCGGGGAGCTGTTTTTT
CDR3 protein: CASSTRTSGSSGELFF

V gene: TRBV6-6
J gene: TRBJ1-2
clone size: .
D gene: TRBD1
CDR3 DNA: TGTGCCAGCAGCCCCCAGGGGGCGAAGGGCTACACCTTC
CDR3 protein: CASSPQGAKGYTF

V gene: TRBV12-5
J gene: TRBJ1-1
clone size: few
D gene: .
CDR3 DNA: TGTGCTAGTGGCCCCGGACACCCTCAGGTAGCTTTCTTT
CDR3 protein: CASGPGHPQVAFF

V gene: TRBV9
J gene: TRBJ2-1
clone size: .
D gene: .
CDR3 DNA: TGTGCCAGCAGCGTATGGGAGGCCGAATACAATGAGCAGTTCTTC
CDR3 protein: CASSVWEAEYNEQFF

V gene: TRBV7-9
J gene: TRBJ1-2
clone size: .
D gene: .
CDR3 DNA: TGTGCCAGCAGCTTAGAGGGGGGGGCCGGTGGCTACACCTTC
CDR3 protein: CASSLEGGAGGYTF

V gene: TRBV15
J gene: TRBJ2-5
clone size: .
D gene: TRBD1
CDR3 DNA: TGTGCCACCAGCACCAGACAGGGGGCGTTCGAGACCCAGTACTTC
CDR3 protein: CATSTRQGAFETQYF

V gene: TRBV5-6
J gene: TRBJ2-7
clone size: .
D gene: TRBD2
CDR3 DNA: TGTGCCAGCAGCCCGGGGGGACTAGCGGGGTACTCCTACGAGCAGTACTTC
CDR3 protein: CASSPGGLAGYSYEQYF

V gene: TRBV7-9
J gene: TRBJ2-3
clone size: .
D gene: .
CDR3 DNA: TGTGCCAGCAGCCCCCCGAGGCCCACGTATACGCAGTATTTT
CDR3 protein: CASSPPRPTYTQYF

V gene: TRBV29-1
J gene: TRBJ2-1
clone size: once
D gene: TRBD2
CDR3 DNA: TGCAGCGTCAAACCTAGCGGCAATGAGCAGTTCTTC
CDR3 protein: CSVKPSGNEQFF

V gene: TRBV18
J gene: TRBJ1-1
clone size: .
D gene: .
CDR3 DNA: TGTGCCAGCTCACCACCGTCAGTTTCTGAAGCTTTCTTT
CDR3 protein: CASSPPSVSEAFF

V gene: TRBV25-1
J gene: TRBJ1-3
clone size: .
D gene: TRBD1
CDR3 DNA: TGTGCCAGCAGTGAATCGGACAGGGCCGGAAACACCATATATTTT
CDR3 protein: CASSESDRAGNTIYF

V gene: TRBV25-1
J gene: TRBJ2-1
clone size: .
D gene: .
CDR3 DNA: TGTGCCAGCAGTGAATGGTCCGGCAATGAGCAGTTCTTC
CDR3 protein: CASSEWSGNEQFF

V gene: TRBV6-1
J gene: TRBJ1-3
clone size: .
D gene: .
CDR3 DNA: TGTGCCAGCAGTGAATGGCCTGGAAACACCATATATTTT
CDR3 protein: CASSEWPGNTIYF

V gene: TRBV5-1
J gene: TRBJ1-1
clone size: .
D gene: TRBD1
CDR3 DNA: TGCGCCAGCAGCTTACACAGGGGGACCACTGAAGCTTTCTTT
CDR3 protein: CASSLHRGTTEAFF

V gene: TRBV5-1
J gene: TRBJ2-1
clone size: .
D gene: TRBD2
CDR3 DNA: TGCGCCAGCAGCTTGGGACTAGCGGGAGGTCAGGAGCAGTTCTTC
CDR3 protein: CASSLGLAGGQEQFF

V gene: TRBV5-1
J gene: TRBJ2-1
clone size: .
D gene: .
CDR3 DNA: TGCGCCAGCGCCCGGACTGGAGATGAGCAGTTCTTC
CDR3 protein: CASARTGDEQFF

V gene: TRBV19
J gene: TRBJ2-1
clone size: .
D gene: TRBD2
CDR3 DNA: TGTGCCAGTAGTATGACTAGCGGGATGAATGAGCAGTTCTTC
CDR3 protein: CASSMTSGMNEQFF

V gene: TRBV5-6
J gene: TRBJ1-1
clone size: .
D gene: .
CDR3 DNA: TGTGCCAGCAGCTTGGAATGGGGCGGCAGCTTGAACACTGAAGCTTTCTTT
CDR3 protein: CASSLEWGGSLNTEAFF

V gene: TRBV18
J gene: TRBJ2-5
clone size: .
D gene: .
CDR3 DNA: TGTGCCAGCTCACCACAAAGGGGGGAGACCCAGTACTTC
CDR3 protein: CASSPQRGETQYF

V gene: TRBV27
J gene: TRBJ1-2
clone size: .
D gene: TRBD1
CDR3 DNA: TGTGCCAGCAGCGACAGGGAAATTCGCTATGGCTACACCTTC
CDR3 protein: CASSDREIRYGYTF

V gene: TRBV11-3
J gene: TRBJ1-3
clone size: .
D gene: TRBD1
CDR3 DNA: TGTGCCAGCAGCTTGCGACAGGGATCTGGAAACACCATATATTTT
CDR3 protein: CASSLRQGSGNTIYF

V gene: TRBV29-1
J gene: TRBJ2-1
clone size: .
D gene: TRBD2
CDR3 DNA: TGCAGCGTTGTACCGGGGGGGTACAATGAGCAGTTCTTC
CDR3 protein: CSVVPGGYNEQFF

V gene: TRBV18
J gene: TRBJ2-1
clone size: .
D gene: .
CDR3 DNA: TGTGCCAGCTCACGCGATTTTGAGGCCGAGCAGTTCTTC
CDR3 protein: CASSRDFEAEQFF

V gene: TRBV5-1
J gene: TRBJ1-1
clone size: .
D gene: TRBD1
CDR3 DNA: TGCGCCAGCAGCGAGGCGGGACAGGGGAACACTGAAGCTTTCTTT
CDR3 protein: CASSEAGQGNTEAFF

V gene: TRBV27
J gene: TRBJ1-2
clone size: .
D gene: .
CDR3 DNA: TGTGCCAGCAGTTTATCCGGGGAGGACTATGGCTACACCTTC
CDR3 protein: CASSLSGEDYGYTF

V gene: TRBV5-1
J gene: TRBJ2-1
clone size: .
D gene: .
CDR3 DNA: TGCGCCAGCAGCTTGGGGGACTTTTACAATGAGCAGTTCTTC
CDR3 protein: CASSLGDFYNEQFF

V gene: TRBV11-2
J gene: TRBJ1-1
clone size: .
D gene: TRBD1
CDR3 DNA: TGTGCCAGCAGCCCCCAGACAGGGGCCACTGAAGCTTTCTTT
CDR3 protein: CASSPQTGATEAFF

V gene: TRBV5-1
J gene: TRBJ1-2
clone size: .
D gene: .
CDR3 DNA: TGCGCCAGCAGCTTGGAAGGCGGGGGGTATGGCTACACCTTC
CDR3 protein: CASSLEGGGYGYTF

V gene: TRBV21-1
J gene: TRBJ1-5
clone size: .
D gene: .
CDR3 DNA: TGTGCCAGCAGCAAGTCTAGCAGCTATCAACCCCAGCATTTT
CDR3 protein: CASSKSSSYQPQHF

V gene: TRBV25-1
J gene: TRBJ2-5
clone size: .
D gene: .
CDR3 DNA: TGTGCCAGCAGTTGGAGGGCGCAAGAGACCCAGTACTTC
CDR3 protein: CASSWRAQETQYF

V gene: TRBV27
J gene: TRBJ1-2
clone size: .
D gene: .
CDR3 DNA: TGTGCCAGCAGTTTACGACAGTACTATGGCTACACCTTC
CDR3 protein: CASSLRQYYGYTF

V gene: TRBV30
J gene: TRBJ2-3
clone size: few
D gene: TRBD2
CDR3 DNA: TGTGCCTGGAGGGAAGGCCTAGCGGGAGTAGACACAGATACGCAGTATTTT
CDR3 protein: CAWREGLAGVDTDTQYF

V gene: TRBV5-6
J gene: TRBJ2-3
clone size: .
D gene: .
CDR3 DNA: TGTGCCAGCAGCTTGTGGGGCGGAATAAGCACAGATACGCAGTATTTT
CDR3 protein: CASSLWGGISTDTQYF

V gene: TRBV27
J gene: TRBJ2-1
clone size: .
D gene: .
CDR3 DNA: TGTGCCAGCAGTTTAGGGGTCGGGGGGCCTCGTGAGCAGTTCTTC
CDR3 protein: CASSLGVGGPREQFF

V gene: TRBV9
J gene: TRBJ1-1
clone size: .
D gene: .
CDR3 DNA: TGTGCCAGCAGCGTTGGGGAGGGTCGCCTTGAAGCTTTCTTT
CDR3 protein: CASSVGEGRLEAFF

V gene: TRBV6-6
J gene: TRBJ2-5
clone size: .
D gene: .
CDR3 DNA: TGTGCCAGCAGGGGGGGGACCCAGTACTTC
CDR3 protein: CASRGGTQYF

V gene: TRBV7-9
J gene: TRBJ2-3
clone size: .
D gene: .
CDR3 DNA: TGTGCCAGCAGCTTCCGGGACTGGTACACAGATACGCAGTATTTT
CDR3 protein: CASSFRDWYTDTQYF

V gene: TRBV21-1
J gene: TRBJ2-5
clone size: .
D gene: .
CDR3 DNA: TGTGCCAGCAGCAAAAGGCCTAGCGGGAGAGTAAGGGAGACCCAGTACTTC
CDR3 protein: CASSKRPSGRVRETQYF

V gene: TRBV19
J gene: TRBJ2-2
clone size: .
D gene: .
CDR3 DNA: TGTGCCAGTAGTATAGAACTCACGAACACCGGGGAGCTGTTTTTT
CDR3 protein: CASSIELTNTGELFF

V gene: TRBV14
J gene: TRBJ2-2
clone size: few
D gene: TRBD1
CDR3 DNA: TGTGCCAGCAGCCCCGGGACAGGGTACACCGGGGAGCTGTTTTTT
CDR3 protein: CASSPGTGYTGELFF

V gene: TRBV18
J gene: TRBJ1-5
clone size: .
D gene: .
CDR3 DNA: TGTGCCAGCTCAATCTCCGTTAGCAATCAGCCCCAGCATTTT
CDR3 protein: CASSISVSNQPQHF

V gene: TRBV6-6
J gene: TRBJ2-1
clone size: .
D gene: TRBD2
CDR3 DNA: TGTGCCAGCATTACCGGGACTAGCGGGATCTGGAATGAGCAGTTCTTC
CDR3 protein: CASITGTSGIWNEQFF

V gene: TRBV5-1
J gene: TRBJ1-4
clone size: .
D gene: TRBD1
CDR3 DNA: TGCGCCAGCAGCCCCGGCGGGACAGGGGACGAAAAACTGTTTTTT
CDR3 protein: CASSPGGTGDEKLFF